Listed below are T cell receptor beta chains from one sample, sequenced in a study of OX40 agonist ivuxolimab in advanced cancers. The protocol was immunoSEQ multiplex PCR, while the TCRdb copy is restricted to in-frame clones and leaves out a portion. The table lists tens of thousands of clones, about 89% of them singletons. The sequencing used CD4+ or CD8+ T cells sorted from blood, collected in a trial of the OX40 agonist ivuxolimab. Receptors originate from an adult with an advanced solid tumor such as melanoma, head and neck, liver or kidney cancer. Both conserved end residues are part of each CDR3. The order of the fields is D gene, clone size, J gene, V gene, CDR3 length, CDR3 DNA, CDR3 protein. A D gene is named only where the DNA matches it firmly. Clone sizes are given selectively: once, few, many, or a class where the clone is expanded.

d_gene: TRBD1
abundance: once
j_gene: TRBJ2-7
v_gene: TRBV28
len: 13
CDR3nt: TGTGCCAGCAGCCCTGGGACAGAGTACGAGCAGTACTTC
CDR3aa: CASSPGTEYEQYF

d_gene: .
abundance: .
j_gene: TRBJ1-2
v_gene: TRBV4-3
len: 16
CDR3nt: TGCGCCAGCAGCCAAGGGTCGGCAGGGGCTAACTATGGCTACACCTTC
CDR3aa: CASSQGSAGANYGYTF

d_gene: TRBD2
abundance: .
j_gene: TRBJ2-1
v_gene: TRBV2
len: 16
CDR3nt: TGTGCCAGCAGTGCACCCGGGACTAGCGGGTACAATGAGCAGTTCTTC
CDR3aa: CASSAPGTSGYNEQFF

d_gene: .
abundance: .
j_gene: TRBJ2-1
v_gene: TRBV4-3
len: 15
CDR3nt: TGCGCCAGCAGCCAAGGAGGGAGGCCATACAATGAGCAGTTCTTC
CDR3aa: CASSQGGRPYNEQFF

d_gene: TRBD2
abundance: .
j_gene: TRBJ2-1
v_gene: TRBV5-6
len: 15
CDR3nt: TGTGCCAGCAGCTGGGCGGGCGGGGGGTACAATGAGCAGTTCTTC
CDR3aa: CASSWAGGGYNEQFF

d_gene: .
abundance: .
j_gene: TRBJ1-1
v_gene: TRBV27
len: 14
CDR3nt: TGTGCCAGCAGTTTAAGGGCTTTGAACACTGAAGCTTTCTTT
CDR3aa: CASSLRALNTEAFF

d_gene: TRBD2
abundance: .
j_gene: TRBJ2-3
v_gene: TRBV4-2
len: 12
CDR3nt: TGTGCCAGCAGCCAAGGTGCGGGAGATTTGTATTTT
CDR3aa: CASSQGAGDLYF

d_gene: .
abundance: .
j_gene: TRBJ2-7
v_gene: TRBV27
len: 13
CDR3nt: TGTGCCAGCAGAAAGGGACGGACCTACGAGCAGTACTTC
CDR3aa: CASRKGRTYEQYF

d_gene: .
abundance: .
j_gene: TRBJ2-7
v_gene: TRBV4-3
len: 16
CDR3nt: TGCGCCAGCAGCCAAGATCGGGCCCCAGGGACCTACGAGCAGTACTTC
CDR3aa: CASSQDRAPGTYEQYF

d_gene: .
abundance: .
j_gene: TRBJ2-7
v_gene: TRBV5-6
len: 14
CDR3nt: TGTGCCAGCAGCTTGGGGACAGTCACCTACGAGCAGTACTTC
CDR3aa: CASSLGTVTYEQYF

d_gene: .
abundance: .
j_gene: TRBJ2-7
v_gene: TRBV10-2
len: 14
CDR3nt: TGCGCCAGCAGGAATGCGGAGAGCTCCTACGAGCAGTACTTC
CDR3aa: CASRNAESSYEQYF

d_gene: TRBD2
abundance: .
j_gene: TRBJ2-1
v_gene: TRBV4-2
len: 15
CDR3nt: TGTGCCAGCAGCCAAGGAGCGGGAGGGAGCAGTGAGCAGTTCTTC
CDR3aa: CASSQGAGGSSEQFF

d_gene: .
abundance: .
j_gene: TRBJ2-1
v_gene: TRBV7-2
len: 16
CDR3nt: TGTGCCAGCAGCTTTAGTGTGTGGGACCCTTACAATGAGCAGTTCTTC
CDR3aa: CASSFSVWDPYNEQFF

d_gene: TRBD2
abundance: .
j_gene: TRBJ2-3
v_gene: TRBV2
len: 15
CDR3nt: TGTGCCAGCAGTGAGCATAGCGGGTTATCAGATACGCAGTATTTT
CDR3aa: CASSEHSGLSDTQYF

d_gene: .
abundance: .
j_gene: TRBJ2-7
v_gene: TRBV13
len: 12
CDR3nt: TGTGCCAGCAGCTTACAGGGCTTGGAGCAGTACTTC
CDR3aa: CASSLQGLEQYF

d_gene: TRBD1
abundance: .
j_gene: TRBJ2-3
v_gene: TRBV6-5
len: 12
CDR3nt: TGTGCCAGCCAGGGGGCGGCAGATACGCAGTATTTT
CDR3aa: CASQGAADTQYF

d_gene: .
abundance: .
j_gene: TRBJ2-5
v_gene: TRBV6-1
len: 14
CDR3nt: TGTGCCAGCTCCTATTGGCAGCTACAAGAGACCCAGTACTTC
CDR3aa: CASSYWQLQETQYF

d_gene: .
abundance: .
j_gene: TRBJ1-6
v_gene: TRBV7-6
len: 16
CDR3nt: TGTGCCAGCAGTCGGACCGAGAGCTCCTATAATTCACCCCTCCACTTT
CDR3aa: CASSRTESSYNSPLHF

d_gene: TRBD1
abundance: .
j_gene: TRBJ2-1
v_gene: TRBV2
len: 16
CDR3nt: TGTGCCAGCAGTGAAGATGGGGGACAGGGTAAGAATGAGCAGTTCTTC
CDR3aa: CASSEDGGQGKNEQFF

d_gene: .
abundance: .
j_gene: TRBJ1-3
v_gene: TRBV10-1
len: 17
CDR3nt: TGCGCCAGCAGTGAGTTTTCAGATGACAGATATGGAAACACCATATATTTT
CDR3aa: CASSEFSDDRYGNTIYF

d_gene: TRBD1
abundance: .
j_gene: TRBJ2-7
v_gene: TRBV28
len: 15
CDR3nt: TGTGCCAGCAGTTTCGGACAGGGGGTTAACTACGAGCAGTACTTC
CDR3aa: CASSFGQGVNYEQYF

d_gene: .
abundance: .
j_gene: TRBJ2-7
v_gene: TRBV6-6
len: 14
CDR3nt: TGTGCCAGCAGTTACGCGGGCATCTCCTACGAGCAGTACTTC
CDR3aa: CASSYAGISYEQYF

d_gene: .
abundance: .
j_gene: TRBJ2-7
v_gene: TRBV19
len: 13
CDR3nt: TGTGCCAGTAGTCCGGGAGTGAACAACGAGCAGTACTTC
CDR3aa: CASSPGVNNEQYF

d_gene: .
abundance: .
j_gene: TRBJ2-2
v_gene: TRBV11-2
len: 16
CDR3nt: TGTGCCAGCAGCTCGTCTACGGGAGCGAACACCGGGGAGCTGTTTTTT
CDR3aa: CASSSSTGANTGELFF

d_gene: TRBD2
abundance: .
j_gene: TRBJ2-2
v_gene: TRBV7-6
len: 11
CDR3nt: TGTGCGGGGGGGGACACCGGGGAGCTGTTTTTT
CDR3aa: CAGGDTGELFF

d_gene: TRBD1
abundance: .
j_gene: TRBJ1-2
v_gene: TRBV7-8
len: 15
CDR3nt: TGTGCCAGCAGCGCAGAGACAGGGGGGTACTATGGCTACACCTTC
CDR3aa: CASSAETGGYYGYTF

d_gene: .
abundance: .
j_gene: TRBJ2-5
v_gene: TRBV6-5
len: 13
CDR3nt: TGTGCCAGCAGTGCACAGGCCCAAGAGACCCAGTACTTC
CDR3aa: CASSAQAQETQYF

d_gene: .
abundance: few
j_gene: TRBJ2-7
v_gene: TRBV7-9
len: 13
CDR3nt: TGTGCCAGCACCCCGGAGGCCGACTACGAGCAGTACTTC
CDR3aa: CASTPEADYEQYF

d_gene: .
abundance: .
j_gene: TRBJ2-1
v_gene: TRBV19
len: 12
CDR3nt: TGTGCCAGTAGTATGGATCTTCATGAGCAGTTCTTC
CDR3aa: CASSMDLHEQFF

d_gene: TRBD2
abundance: .
j_gene: TRBJ2-7
v_gene: TRBV5-8
len: 14
CDR3nt: TGTGCCAGCAGCAGAGCGGGAGGGAACTACGAGCAGTACTTC
CDR3aa: CASSRAGGNYEQYF

d_gene: .
abundance: .
j_gene: TRBJ2-1
v_gene: TRBV27
len: 15
CDR3nt: TGTGCCAGCAGAAGCTCCTGGGCCGATAACAATGAGCAGTTCTTC
CDR3aa: CASRSSWADNNEQFF

d_gene: .
abundance: .
j_gene: TRBJ2-1
v_gene: TRBV19
len: 14
CDR3nt: TGTGCCAGTAGGGCGGGCGGCTCCTACAATGAGCAGTTCTTC
CDR3aa: CASRAGGSYNEQFF

d_gene: TRBD2
abundance: .
j_gene: TRBJ2-2
v_gene: TRBV7-3
len: 19
CDR3nt: TGTGCCAGCAGCTTAAAGGGACTAGCGGGAGTCGGAAACACCGGGGAGCTGTTTTTT
CDR3aa: CASSLKGLAGVGNTGELFF

d_gene: .
abundance: .
j_gene: TRBJ2-7
v_gene: TRBV5-6
len: 14
CDR3nt: TGTGCCAGCAGCGCCGACTATTCCCCTTACGAGCAGTACTTC
CDR3aa: CASSADYSPYEQYF

d_gene: .
abundance: .
j_gene: TRBJ2-7
v_gene: TRBV5-4
len: 13
CDR3nt: TGTGCCAGCAGCTTGGGATTGGAGTACGAGCAGTACTTC
CDR3aa: CASSLGLEYEQYF

d_gene: TRBD2
abundance: .
j_gene: TRBJ2-7
v_gene: TRBV4-3
len: 15
CDR3nt: TGCGCCAGCAGCCAAGGGACTAGCGGGAACTACGAGCAGTACTTC
CDR3aa: CASSQGTSGNYEQYF

d_gene: .
abundance: .
j_gene: TRBJ2-5
v_gene: TRBV4-3
len: 15
CDR3nt: TGCGCCAGCAGCCAAGATCAGGGGGGACAGAAGACCCAGTACTTC
CDR3aa: CASSQDQGGQKTQYF

d_gene: TRBD1
abundance: .
j_gene: TRBJ2-1
v_gene: TRBV4-3
len: 16
CDR3nt: TGCGCCAGCAGCCAGGACCCGGGACAGGCGAGCGATGAGCAGTTCTTC
CDR3aa: CASSQDPGQASDEQFF

d_gene: .
abundance: .
j_gene: TRBJ2-7
v_gene: TRBV4-2
len: 15
CDR3nt: TGTGCCAGCAGCCAAGAGGCGGGACCCCCCTACGAGCAGTACTTC
CDR3aa: CASSQEAGPPYEQYF

d_gene: .
abundance: .
j_gene: TRBJ2-2
v_gene: TRBV28
len: 15
CDR3nt: TGTGCCAGCAGCCCCTGGGGACAGAACACCGGGGAGCTGTTTTTT
CDR3aa: CASSPWGQNTGELFF